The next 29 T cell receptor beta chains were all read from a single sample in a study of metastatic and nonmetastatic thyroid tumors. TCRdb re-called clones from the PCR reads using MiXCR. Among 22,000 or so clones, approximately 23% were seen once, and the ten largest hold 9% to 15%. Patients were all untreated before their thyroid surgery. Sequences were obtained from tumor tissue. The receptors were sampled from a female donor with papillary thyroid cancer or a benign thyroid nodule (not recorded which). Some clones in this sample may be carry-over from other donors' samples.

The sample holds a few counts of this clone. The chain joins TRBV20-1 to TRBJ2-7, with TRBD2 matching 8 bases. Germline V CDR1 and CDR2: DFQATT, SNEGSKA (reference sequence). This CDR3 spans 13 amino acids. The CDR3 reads CSPRDGRAYEQYF. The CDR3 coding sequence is TGCAGCCCTAGAGACGGGAGGGCCTACGAGCAGTACTTC.

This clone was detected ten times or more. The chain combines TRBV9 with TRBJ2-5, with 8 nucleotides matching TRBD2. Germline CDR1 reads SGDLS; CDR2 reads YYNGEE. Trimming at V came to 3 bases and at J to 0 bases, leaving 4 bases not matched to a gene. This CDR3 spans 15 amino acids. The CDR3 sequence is CASSASGFNQETQYF. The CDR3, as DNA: TGTGCCAGCAGCGCTAGCGGGTTCAACCAAGAGACCCAGTACTTC. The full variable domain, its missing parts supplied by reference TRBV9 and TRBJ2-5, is DSGVTQTPKHLITATGQRVTLRCSPRSGDLSVYWYQQSLDQGLQFLIQYYNGEERAKGNILERFSAQQFPDLHSELNLSSLELGDSALYFCASSASGFNQETQYFGPGTRLLVL.

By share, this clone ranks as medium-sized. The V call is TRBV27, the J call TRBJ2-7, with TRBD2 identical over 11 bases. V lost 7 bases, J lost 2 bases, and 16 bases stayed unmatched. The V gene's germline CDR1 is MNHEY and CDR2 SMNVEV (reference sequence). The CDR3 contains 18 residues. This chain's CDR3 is CASKLQGVGLAATYEQYF. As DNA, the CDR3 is TGTGCCAGCAAACTACAGGGGGTGGGACTAGCGGCAACCTACGAGCAGTACTTC.

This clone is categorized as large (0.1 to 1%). In DNA, the CDR3 is TGTGCCAGCAGTGACTCTAGTATGACTGAAGCTTTCTTT. It is translated as CASSDSSMTEAFF. The V call is TRBV6-4, the J call TRBJ1-1; unclear D gene. The CDR3 loop spans 13 amino acids. V shed 0 bases and J shed 5 bases, with 7 bases lying between them. Germline lookup yields CDR1 MRHNA and CDR2 SNTAGT.

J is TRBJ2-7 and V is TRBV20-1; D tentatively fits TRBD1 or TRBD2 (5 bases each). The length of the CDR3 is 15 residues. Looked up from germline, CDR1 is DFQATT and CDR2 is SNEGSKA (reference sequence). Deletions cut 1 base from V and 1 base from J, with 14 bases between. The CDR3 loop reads CSARVGTARSYEQYF. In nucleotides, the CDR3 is TGCAGTGCTAGAGTAGGGACGGCGAGGTCCTACGAGCAGTACTTC.

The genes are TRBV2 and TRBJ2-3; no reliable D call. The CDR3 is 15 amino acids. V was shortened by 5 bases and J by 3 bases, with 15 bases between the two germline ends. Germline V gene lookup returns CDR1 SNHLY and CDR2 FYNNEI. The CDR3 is CASSLTILITDTQYF. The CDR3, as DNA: TGTGCCAGCAGTTTAACTATACTCATAACAGATACGCAGTATTTT.

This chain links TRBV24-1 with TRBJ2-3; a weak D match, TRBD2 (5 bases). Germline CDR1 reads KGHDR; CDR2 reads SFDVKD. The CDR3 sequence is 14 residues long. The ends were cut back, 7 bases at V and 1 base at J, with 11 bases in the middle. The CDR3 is CATRAGVGTDTQYF. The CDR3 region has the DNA TGTGCCACCAGGGCCGGGGTGGGCACAGATACGCAGTATTTT.

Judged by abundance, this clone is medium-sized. The CDR3 is CASRAWGIGQPQHF. DNA of the CDR3: TGTGCCAGCAGGGCATGGGGAATCGGTCAGCCCCAGCATTTT. The V call is TRBV6-2 or TRBV6-3, the J call TRBJ1-5; unclear D gene. Germline V gene lookup returns CDR1 MNHEY and CDR2 SVGEGT. The CDR3 runs to 14 residues. V dropped 6 bases and J dropped 6 bases, with 15 bases sitting between them.

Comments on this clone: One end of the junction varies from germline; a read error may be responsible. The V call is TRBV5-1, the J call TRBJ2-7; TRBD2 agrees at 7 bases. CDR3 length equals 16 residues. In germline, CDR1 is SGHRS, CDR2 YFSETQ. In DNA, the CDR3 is TGCGCCAGCATCCCGTGGTCTAGCGGAAGCTCCTACGATCAGTACTTC. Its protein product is CASIPWSSGSSYDQYF.

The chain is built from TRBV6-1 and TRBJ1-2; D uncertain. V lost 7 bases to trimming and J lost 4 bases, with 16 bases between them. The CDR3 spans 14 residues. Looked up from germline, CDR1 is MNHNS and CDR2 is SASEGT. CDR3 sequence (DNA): TGTGCCAGCACCGGTGGGGTTTCGGGCTATGGCTACACCTTC. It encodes CASTGGVSGYGYTF.

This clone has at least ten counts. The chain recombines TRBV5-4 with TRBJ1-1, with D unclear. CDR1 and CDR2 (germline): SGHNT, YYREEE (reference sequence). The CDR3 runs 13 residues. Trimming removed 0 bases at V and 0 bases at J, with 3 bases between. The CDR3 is CASSLVMNTEAFF. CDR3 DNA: TGTGCCAGCAGCTTGGTAATGAACACTGAAGCTTTCTTT.

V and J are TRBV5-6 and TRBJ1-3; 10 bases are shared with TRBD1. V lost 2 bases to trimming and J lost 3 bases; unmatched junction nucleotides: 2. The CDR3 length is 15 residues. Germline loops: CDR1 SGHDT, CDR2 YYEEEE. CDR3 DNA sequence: TGTGCCAGCAGCTTTGGGACAGGGGTTGGAAACACCATATATTTT. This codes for CASSFGTGVGNTIYF.

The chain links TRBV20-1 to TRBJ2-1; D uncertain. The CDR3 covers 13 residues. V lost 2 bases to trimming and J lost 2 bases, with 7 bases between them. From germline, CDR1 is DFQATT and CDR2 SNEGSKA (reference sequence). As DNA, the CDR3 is TGCAGTGCTAGAACGGAGACCTACAATGAGCAGTTCTTC. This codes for CSARTETYNEQFF.

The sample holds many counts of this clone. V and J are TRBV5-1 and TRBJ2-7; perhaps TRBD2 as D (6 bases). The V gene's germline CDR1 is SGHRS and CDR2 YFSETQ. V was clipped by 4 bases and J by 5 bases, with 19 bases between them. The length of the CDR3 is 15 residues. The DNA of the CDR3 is TGCGCCAGCAGCCTGGATGGAGGGGATCGCCACGAGCAGTACTTC. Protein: CASSLDGGDRHEQYF.

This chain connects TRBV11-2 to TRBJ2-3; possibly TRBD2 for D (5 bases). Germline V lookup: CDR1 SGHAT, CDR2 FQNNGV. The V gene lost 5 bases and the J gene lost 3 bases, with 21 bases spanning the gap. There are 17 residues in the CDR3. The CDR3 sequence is CASSPARLGPGTDTQYF. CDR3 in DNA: TGTGCCAGCAGCCCGGCGAGGCTAGGCCCGGGGACAGATACGCAGTATTTT.

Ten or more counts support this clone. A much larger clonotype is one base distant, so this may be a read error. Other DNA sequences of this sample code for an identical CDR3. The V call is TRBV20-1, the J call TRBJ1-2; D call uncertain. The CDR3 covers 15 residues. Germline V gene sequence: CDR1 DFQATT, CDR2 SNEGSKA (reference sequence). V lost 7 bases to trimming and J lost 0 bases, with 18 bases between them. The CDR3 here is CSVKASPAPNYGYTF. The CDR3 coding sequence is TGCAGTGTCAAGGCCAGCCCAGCACCTAACTATGGCTACACCTTC.

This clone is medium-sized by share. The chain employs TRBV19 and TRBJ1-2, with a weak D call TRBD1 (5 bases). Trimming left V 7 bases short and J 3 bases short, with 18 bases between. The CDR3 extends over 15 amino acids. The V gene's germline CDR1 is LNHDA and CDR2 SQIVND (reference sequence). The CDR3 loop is CASIPQPGRDYGYTF. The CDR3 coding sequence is TGTGCCAGTATCCCCCAACCGGGACGGGACTATGGCTACACCTTC. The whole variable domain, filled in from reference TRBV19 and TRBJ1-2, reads DGGITQSPKYLFRKEGQNVTLSCEQNLNHDAMYWYRQDPGQGLRLIYYSQIVNDFQKGDIAEGYSVSREKKESFPLTVTSAQKNPTAFYLCASIPQPGRDYGYTFGSGTRLTVV.

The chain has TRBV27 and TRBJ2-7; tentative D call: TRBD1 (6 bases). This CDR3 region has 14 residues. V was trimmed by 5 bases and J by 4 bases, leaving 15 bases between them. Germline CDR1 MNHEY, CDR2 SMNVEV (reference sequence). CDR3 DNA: TGTGCCAGCAGTCAGCGACAGGCTAAGTACGAGCAGTACTTC. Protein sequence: CASSQRQAKYEQYF.

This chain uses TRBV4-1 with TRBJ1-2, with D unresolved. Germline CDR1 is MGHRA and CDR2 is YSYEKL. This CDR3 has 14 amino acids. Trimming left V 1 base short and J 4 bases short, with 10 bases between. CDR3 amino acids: CASSQATVVYGYTF. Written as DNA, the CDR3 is TGCGCCAGCAGCCAAGCTACGGTCGTCTATGGCTACACCTTC.

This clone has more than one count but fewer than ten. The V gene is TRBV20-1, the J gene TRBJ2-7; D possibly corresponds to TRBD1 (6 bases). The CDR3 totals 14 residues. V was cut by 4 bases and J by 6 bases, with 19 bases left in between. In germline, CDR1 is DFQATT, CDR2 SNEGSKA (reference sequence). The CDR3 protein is CSAKTLGTSGEQYF. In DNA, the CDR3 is TGCAGTGCTAAAACCCTGGGGACATCGGGCGAGCAGTACTTC.

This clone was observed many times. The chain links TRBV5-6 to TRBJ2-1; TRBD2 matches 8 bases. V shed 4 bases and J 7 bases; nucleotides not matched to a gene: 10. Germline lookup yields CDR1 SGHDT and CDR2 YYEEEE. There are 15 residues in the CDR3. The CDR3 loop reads CASSGAGAPGNEQFF. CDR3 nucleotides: TGTGCCAGCAGCGGAGCGGGAGCTCCCGGGAATGAGCAGTTCTTC.

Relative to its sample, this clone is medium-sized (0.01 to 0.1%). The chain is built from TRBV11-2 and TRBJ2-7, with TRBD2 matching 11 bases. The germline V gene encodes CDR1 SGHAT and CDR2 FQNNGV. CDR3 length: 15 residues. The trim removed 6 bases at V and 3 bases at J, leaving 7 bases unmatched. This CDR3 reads CASRPLAGGLYEQYF. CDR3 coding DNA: TGTGCCAGCAGACCCCTAGCGGGAGGCCTCTACGAGCAGTACTTC.

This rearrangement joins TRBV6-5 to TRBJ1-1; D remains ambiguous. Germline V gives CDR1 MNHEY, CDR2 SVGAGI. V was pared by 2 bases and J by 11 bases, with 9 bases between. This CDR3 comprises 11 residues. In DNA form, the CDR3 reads TGTGCCAGCAGTTACAAGTGTACGGCTTTCTTT. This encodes CASSYKCTAFF.

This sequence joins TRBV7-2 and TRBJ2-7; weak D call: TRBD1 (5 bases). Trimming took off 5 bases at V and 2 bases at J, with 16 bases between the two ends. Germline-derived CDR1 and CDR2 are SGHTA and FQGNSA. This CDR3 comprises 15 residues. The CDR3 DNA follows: TGTGCCAGCAGCCCCCCTAGGGGTCCCCCCTACGAGCAGTACTTC. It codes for CASSPPRGPPYEQYF. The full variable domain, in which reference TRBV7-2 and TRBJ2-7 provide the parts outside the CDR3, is GAGVSQSPSNKVTEKGKDVELRCDPISGHTALYWYRQSLGQGLEFLIYFQGNSAPDKSGLPSDRFSAERTGGSVSTLTIQRTQQEDSAVYLCASSPPRGPPYEQYFGPGTRLTVT.

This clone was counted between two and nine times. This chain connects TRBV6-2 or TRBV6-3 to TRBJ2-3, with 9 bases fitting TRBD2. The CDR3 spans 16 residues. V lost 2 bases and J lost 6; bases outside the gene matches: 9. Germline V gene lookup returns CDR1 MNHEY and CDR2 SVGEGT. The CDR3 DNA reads TGTGCCAGCAGTTACGGGGTGCGGGAGGGCCAGGATACGCAGTATTTT. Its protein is CASSYGVREGQDTQYF.

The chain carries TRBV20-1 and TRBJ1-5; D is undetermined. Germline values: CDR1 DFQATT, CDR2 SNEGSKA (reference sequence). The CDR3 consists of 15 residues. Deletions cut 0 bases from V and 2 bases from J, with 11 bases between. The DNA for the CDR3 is TGCAGTGCTAGAGATCTGGGGAGGGGCAATCAGCCCCAGCATTTT. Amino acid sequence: CSARDLGRGNQPQHF.

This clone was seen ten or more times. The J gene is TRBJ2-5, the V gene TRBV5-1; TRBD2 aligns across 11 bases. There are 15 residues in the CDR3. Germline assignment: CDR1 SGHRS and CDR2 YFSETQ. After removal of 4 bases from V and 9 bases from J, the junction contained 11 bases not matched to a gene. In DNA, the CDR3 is TGCGCCAGCAGCCCGACTAGCGGGGTGGGACTGTCCCAGTACTTC. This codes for CASSPTSGVGLSQYF.

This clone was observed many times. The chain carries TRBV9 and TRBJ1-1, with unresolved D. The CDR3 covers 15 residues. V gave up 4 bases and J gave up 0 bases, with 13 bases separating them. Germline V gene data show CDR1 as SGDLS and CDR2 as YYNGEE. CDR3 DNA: TGTGCCAGCAGCCAATTTGACGGATTGAACACTGAAGCTTTCTTT. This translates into CASSQFDGLNTEAFF.

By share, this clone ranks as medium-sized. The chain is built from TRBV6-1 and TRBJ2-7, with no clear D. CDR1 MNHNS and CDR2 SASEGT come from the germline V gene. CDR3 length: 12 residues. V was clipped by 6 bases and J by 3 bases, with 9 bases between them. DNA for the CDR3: TGTGCCAGCAGGGCCCCCCTCTACGAGCAGTACTTC. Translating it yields CASRAPLYEQYF.